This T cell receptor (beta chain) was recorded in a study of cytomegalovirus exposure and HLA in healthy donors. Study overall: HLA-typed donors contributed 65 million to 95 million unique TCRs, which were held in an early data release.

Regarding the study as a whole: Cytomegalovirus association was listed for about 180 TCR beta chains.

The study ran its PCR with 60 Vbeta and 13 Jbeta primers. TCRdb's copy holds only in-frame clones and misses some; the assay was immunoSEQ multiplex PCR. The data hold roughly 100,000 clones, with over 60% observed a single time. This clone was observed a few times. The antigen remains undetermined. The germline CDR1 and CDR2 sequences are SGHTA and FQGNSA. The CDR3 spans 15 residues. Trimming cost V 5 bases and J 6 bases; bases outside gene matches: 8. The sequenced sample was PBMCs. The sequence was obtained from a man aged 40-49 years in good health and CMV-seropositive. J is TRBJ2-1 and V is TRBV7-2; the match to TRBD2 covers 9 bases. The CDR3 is CASSVSGSWANEQFF. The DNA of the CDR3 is TGTGCCAGCAGCGTTAGCGGGAGTTGGGCCAATGAGCAGTTCTTC.